The clone carrying this T cell receptor (beta chain) showed up just a few times. Antigen: not known. TCRdb's copy holds only in-frame clones and misses some; the assay was immunoSEQ multiplex PCR. The table includes some 9,900 clones, under 80% detected once. The CDR3 contains 14 residues. V was shortened by 0 bases and J by 8 bases, with 14 bases between the two germline ends. Germline V lookup: CDR1 SGHRS, CDR2 YFSETQ. This record comes from a study of tumor-infiltrating lymphocytes in localized non-small cell lung cancer. Study-wide context: From each patient, both tumor and uninvolved lung, non-adjacent to tumor, were sampled.

Study outcomes and limitations: Higher tumor T cell infiltration than in uninvolved lung was supported by TCRbeta sequencing. Different pieces of the same tissue went to different assays, confounding technical variation with intratumor heterogeneity. Not all patients were TCR sequenced, owing to tissue quantity.

The chain combines TRBV5-1 with TRBJ1-1; D might be TRBD1 (6 bases). This clonotype was sampled from a human donor with non-small cell lung cancer. Sample: uninvolved lung tissue not adjacent to the tumor. The CDR3 DNA is TGCGCCAGCAGCTTGGGGCCGTCCGGGACAGAAGCTTTCTTT. This sequence encodes CASSLGPSGTEAFF.